The 2 T cell receptor beta chains reported below all come from one sample, sequenced in a study of blood T cell repertoires in COVID-19. TCRdb keeps only in-frame clones here, not all; method: immunoSEQ multiplex PCR. The data contain some 150,000 clones, about 86% of them singletons. The sequenced sample consisted of peripheral blood. These receptors were collected from a human donor with acute or convalescent COVID-19. The donor label of this sample is uncertain.

This chain uses TRBV29-1 with TRBJ1-1; the match to TRBD1 covers 9 bases. Per the germline V gene, CDR1 is SQVTM and CDR2 is ANQGSEA. CDR3 size: 13 residues. Trimming removed 6 bases from V and 3 bases from J; junction bases left unmatched: 5. CDR3 nucleotide sequence: TGCAGCGTCGGACAGGGGTATGACACTGAAGCTTTCTTT. Protein: CSVGQGYDTEAFF.

The chain combines TRBV30 with TRBJ1-5; 11 nucleotides agree with TRBD1. The CDR3 has 14 residues. With V trimmed by 3 bases and J by 6 bases, 4 bases remained unmatched. Germline V gene data show CDR1 as GTSNPN and CDR2 as SVGIG (reference sequence). CDR3: CAWSRDRGTQPQHF. CDR3 DNA: TGTGCCTGGAGCCGGGACAGGGGGACTCAGCCCCAGCATTTT. The variable domain in full, with the rest retrieved from reference TRBV30 and TRBJ1-5, is SQTIHQWPATLVQPVGSPLSLECTVEGTSNPNLYWYRQAAGRGLQLLFYSVGIGQISSEVPQNLSASRPQDRQFILSSKKLLLSDSGFYLCAWSRDRGTQPQHFGDGTRLSIL.